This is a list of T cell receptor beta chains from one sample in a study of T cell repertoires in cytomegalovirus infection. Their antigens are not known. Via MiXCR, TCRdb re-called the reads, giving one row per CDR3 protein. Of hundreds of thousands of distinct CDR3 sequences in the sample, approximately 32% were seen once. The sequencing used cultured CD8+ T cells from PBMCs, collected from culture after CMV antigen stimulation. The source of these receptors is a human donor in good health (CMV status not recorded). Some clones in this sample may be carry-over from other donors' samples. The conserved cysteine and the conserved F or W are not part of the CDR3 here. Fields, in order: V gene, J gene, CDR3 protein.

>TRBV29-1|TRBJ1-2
SVPLQENYGYT
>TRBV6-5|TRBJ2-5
ASRTKRGRETQY
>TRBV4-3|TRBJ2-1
ASSTKGEQF
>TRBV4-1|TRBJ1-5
ASSQEGGDSEPQH
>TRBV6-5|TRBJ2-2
ASSYFRTLAGELF
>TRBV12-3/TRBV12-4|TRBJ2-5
ASSFLGTFGETQY
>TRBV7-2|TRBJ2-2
ASSSVGREGDRELF
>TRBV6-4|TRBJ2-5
ASSGGTVGETQY
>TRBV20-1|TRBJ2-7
SAPDRGRYEQY
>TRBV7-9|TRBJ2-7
AGGSTSYEQY
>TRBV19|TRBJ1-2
ASSSDRVPNLDGYT
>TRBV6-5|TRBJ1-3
ASSPSSATGNTIY
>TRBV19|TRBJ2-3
ASSIRGGRIDTQY
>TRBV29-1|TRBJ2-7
SVRGPGPYEQY
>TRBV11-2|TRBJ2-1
ASSLDNPAWNEQF
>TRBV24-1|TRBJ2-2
ATSGDVDGELF
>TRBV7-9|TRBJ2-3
ASSLASGGLTDTQY
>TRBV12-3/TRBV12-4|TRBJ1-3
ASSLYPLRRDSSGNTIY
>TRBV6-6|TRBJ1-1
ASSYSSEPLGGTEAF
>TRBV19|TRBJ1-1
ASSVAGSEAF
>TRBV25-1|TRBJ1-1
ASSEYLGSGTEAF
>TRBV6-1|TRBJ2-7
ASSEVGGGNYEQY
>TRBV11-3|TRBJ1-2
ASRRNSGDYGYT